These T cell receptor beta chains were read from a single sample in a study of early T cells in non-severe SARS-CoV-2 infection. A single record per CDR3 protein comes from TCRdb applying MiXCR to the 5' RACE reads. The table lists tens of thousands of distinct CDR3 sequences, more than 3.5% of them singletons. Sample: whole blood. The receptors were gathered from an adult who was a healthcare worker with PCR-confirmed SARS-CoV-2 infection or an uninfected control (not recorded which). Each CDR3 is given with its conserved first and last residue. D genes are given only for firm matches. Not every row has a clone size; where given, it reads once, few, many or a size class.

cdr3_nt: TGTGCCAGCAGTTACTACAGGGAATCCGAGCAGTACTTC
cdr3_aa: CASSYYRESEQYF
v_call: TRBV6-2/TRBV6-3
j_call: TRBJ2-7
d_call: NA
clone_size: few

cdr3_nt: TGTGCCAGCAGCGGGGAGAACTATGGCTACACCTTC
cdr3_aa: CASSGENYGYTF
v_call: TRBV12-3/TRBV12-4
j_call: TRBJ1-2
d_call: NA
clone_size: NA

cdr3_nt: TGTGCCAGCAGTTCGACTCATTCGCGGAAGTACTTC
cdr3_aa: CASSSTHSRKYF
v_call: TRBV27
j_call: TRBJ2-7
d_call: NA
clone_size: many

cdr3_nt: TGCAGCGTTGAAGGTTTTTCGGGGAAGAGGACTGAAGCTTTCTTT
cdr3_aa: CSVEGFSGKRTEAFF
v_call: TRBV29-1
j_call: TRBJ1-1
d_call: NA
clone_size: medium-sized

cdr3_nt: TGTGCCAGCAGCTTCTTCCCCTACGAGCAGTACTTC
cdr3_aa: CASSFFPYEQYF
v_call: TRBV7-2
j_call: TRBJ2-7
d_call: NA
clone_size: medium-sized

cdr3_nt: TGCGCCAGCAGTCCCACAGGGAGCTCCTATAATTCACCCCTCCACTTT
cdr3_aa: CASSPTGSSYNSPLHF
v_call: TRBV10-2
j_call: TRBJ1-6
d_call: NA
clone_size: few

cdr3_nt: TGCAGTGGGACGGGACTTCTCACAGATACGCAGTATTTT
cdr3_aa: CSGTGLLTDTQYF
v_call: TRBV20-1
j_call: TRBJ2-3
d_call: NA
clone_size: many

cdr3_nt: TGCGCCAGCAGTGAAGTCGGGGGGATTAATTCACCCCTCCACTTT
cdr3_aa: CASSEVGGINSPLHF
v_call: TRBV10-2
j_call: TRBJ1-6
d_call: NA
clone_size: few

cdr3_nt: TGTGCCAGCTCACCATCAGGAGCTAACTATGGCTACACCTTC
cdr3_aa: CASSPSGANYGYTF
v_call: TRBV18
j_call: TRBJ1-2
d_call: NA
clone_size: many

cdr3_nt: TGTGCCAGCAGCTTAGGCCACACTGGGATACCCCTCCACTTT
cdr3_aa: CASSLGHTGIPLHF
v_call: TRBV7-9
j_call: TRBJ1-6
d_call: NA
clone_size: many

cdr3_nt: TGCGCCAGCAGCTGGGCGGCAGGGAATCCTGAAGCTTTCTTT
cdr3_aa: CASSWAAGNPEAFF
v_call: TRBV5-1
j_call: TRBJ1-1
d_call: NA
clone_size: NA

cdr3_nt: TGCAGTGCTTGGCGGGGGGGTACTACTAGCACAGATACGCAGTATTTT
cdr3_aa: CSAWRGGTTSTDTQYF
v_call: TRBV20-1
j_call: TRBJ2-3
d_call: TRBD2
clone_size: many

cdr3_nt: TGTGCCAGCAGTTACTTCGCGGGGGGAGACTACGAGCAGTACTTC
cdr3_aa: CASSYFAGGDYEQYF
v_call: TRBV6-5
j_call: TRBJ2-7
d_call: TRBD2
clone_size: NA

cdr3_nt: TGCGCCAGCAGCTCCTCGGGACTAGCGGGGGGGCGATTCCGGACAGATACGCAGTATTTT
cdr3_aa: CASSSSGLAGGRFRTDTQYF
v_call: TRBV5-1
j_call: TRBJ2-3
d_call: TRBD2
clone_size: many

cdr3_nt: TGTGCCAGTAGTATCATGTTAACAGATACGCAGTATTTT
cdr3_aa: CASSIMLTDTQYF
v_call: TRBV19
j_call: TRBJ2-3
d_call: NA
clone_size: many

cdr3_nt: TGCGCCAGCAATAGACAGGAGGGCTACGAGCAGTACTTC
cdr3_aa: CASNRQEGYEQYF
v_call: TRBV5-1
j_call: TRBJ2-7
d_call: NA
clone_size: few

cdr3_nt: TGCAGTGGCAGAGTTGAGGGGAATGAAAAACTGTTTTTT
cdr3_aa: CSGRVEGNEKLFF
v_call: TRBV20-1
j_call: TRBJ1-4
d_call: NA
clone_size: NA

cdr3_nt: TGTGCCAGCAGGCTATCTGGGTACACTGAAGCTTTCTTT
cdr3_aa: CASRLSGYTEAFF
v_call: TRBV12-3/TRBV12-4
j_call: TRBJ1-1
d_call: NA
clone_size: medium-sized

cdr3_nt: TGTGCCAGTAGTATTATCCAGGGGGCCCATGAGCAGTTCTTC
cdr3_aa: CASSIIQGAHEQFF
v_call: TRBV19
j_call: TRBJ2-1
d_call: TRBD1
clone_size: medium-sized

cdr3_nt: TGTGCCTGGGGCGGCGGCCCTCTCACAGATACGCAGTATTTT
cdr3_aa: CAWGGGPLTDTQYF
v_call: TRBV30
j_call: TRBJ2-3
d_call: NA
clone_size: many

cdr3_nt: TGTGCCAGCAGCCGCGGTGTCGATGAGCAGTTCTTC
cdr3_aa: CASSRGVDEQFF
v_call: TRBV5-4
j_call: TRBJ2-1
d_call: NA
clone_size: many

cdr3_nt: TGCAGCGCTGGTCAGGGAGGGTCTGAAGCTTTCTTT
cdr3_aa: CSAGQGGSEAFF
v_call: TRBV29-1
j_call: TRBJ1-1
d_call: NA
clone_size: NA

cdr3_nt: TGTGCCAGCAACTTCCAGGGAATCAATGAGCAGTTCTTC
cdr3_aa: CASNFQGINEQFF
v_call: TRBV7-2
j_call: TRBJ2-1
d_call: NA
clone_size: few

cdr3_nt: TGTGCCAGCTCCGGATTATTCGGGACAGGGGGCAACGAGCAGTACTTC
cdr3_aa: CASSGLFGTGGNEQYF
v_call: TRBV28
j_call: TRBJ2-7
d_call: TRBD1
clone_size: few

cdr3_nt: TGTGCCAGCAGCCCCACCAGGGGCACATACAATGAGCAGTTCTTC
cdr3_aa: CASSPTRGTYNEQFF
v_call: TRBV14
j_call: TRBJ2-1
d_call: NA
clone_size: many

cdr3_nt: TGTGCCAGCAGCTCGGACTGGATGGAGCAGTTCTTC
cdr3_aa: CASSSDWMEQFF
v_call: TRBV7-9
j_call: TRBJ2-1
d_call: NA
clone_size: many

cdr3_nt: TGTGCCAGCAGTTACTCGAGGGAACACGAGCAGTACTTC
cdr3_aa: CASSYSREHEQYF
v_call: TRBV6-5
j_call: TRBJ2-7
d_call: NA
clone_size: few

cdr3_nt: TGTGCCAGCAGTGTCATGGGGGGGTTATCACCCCTCCACTTT
cdr3_aa: CASSVMGGLSPLHF
v_call: TRBV2
j_call: TRBJ1-6
d_call: NA
clone_size: many

cdr3_nt: TGTGCCAGCAGCCAAAGCAATCAGCCCCAGCATTTT
cdr3_aa: CASSQSNQPQHF
v_call: TRBV5-5
j_call: TRBJ1-5
d_call: NA
clone_size: many

cdr3_nt: TGTGCCAGCAGCTTAGGACAGAGCACAGATACGCAGTATTTT
cdr3_aa: CASSLGQSTDTQYF
v_call: TRBV7-9
j_call: TRBJ2-3
d_call: NA
clone_size: medium-sized

cdr3_nt: TGTGCCACCAGCAGAGATCTCCGGGAAGATACGCAGTATTTT
cdr3_aa: CATSRDLREDTQYF
v_call: TRBV15
j_call: TRBJ2-3
d_call: NA
clone_size: NA

cdr3_nt: TGTGCCAGCAGTTACACAGTCGCCGGGGAGCTGTTTTTT
cdr3_aa: CASSYTVAGELFF
v_call: TRBV6-2/TRBV6-3
j_call: TRBJ2-2
d_call: NA
clone_size: many

cdr3_nt: TGTGCCAGCAGCCGGGACGGCCAGGATGAAAAACTGTTTTTT
cdr3_aa: CASSRDGQDEKLFF
v_call: TRBV7-2
j_call: TRBJ1-4
d_call: NA
clone_size: many

cdr3_nt: TGTGCCAGCAAACGAAGCGCAGGGCAAACTGAAGCTTTCTTT
cdr3_aa: CASKRSAGQTEAFF
v_call: TRBV7-9
j_call: TRBJ1-1
d_call: NA
clone_size: many

cdr3_nt: TGTGCCAGCAGCCAACAGGCGGGGACAGGGGGCTATGGCTACACCTTC
cdr3_aa: CASSQQAGTGGYGYTF
v_call: TRBV7-9
j_call: TRBJ1-2
d_call: TRBD1
clone_size: many

cdr3_nt: TGTGCCAGCAGTTTATCAGGGTTTCAAGCTCCGTTCTATGGCTACACCTTC
cdr3_aa: CASSLSGFQAPFYGYTF
v_call: TRBV12-3/TRBV12-4
j_call: TRBJ1-2
d_call: NA
clone_size: many

cdr3_nt: TGTGCCAGTAGTATCGGACGAGCGGGCACTGAAGCTTTCTTT
cdr3_aa: CASSIGRAGTEAFF
v_call: TRBV19
j_call: TRBJ1-1
d_call: NA
clone_size: many

cdr3_nt: TGTGCCAGCAGCAAGAGACGGTTGAACACTGAAGCTTTCTTT
cdr3_aa: CASSKRRLNTEAFF
v_call: TRBV7-2
j_call: TRBJ1-1
d_call: NA
clone_size: NA

cdr3_nt: TGTGCCAGCATCCACGGGGGTAGCACAGATACGCAGTATTTT
cdr3_aa: CASIHGGSTDTQYF
v_call: TRBV28
j_call: TRBJ2-3
d_call: NA
clone_size: few

cdr3_nt: TGTGCCAGCAGTTTAGGGAGTGCTACCCGCCGCTTTTCACCCCTCCACTTT
cdr3_aa: CASSLGSATRRFSPLHF
v_call: TRBV12-3/TRBV12-4
j_call: TRBJ1-6
d_call: NA
clone_size: few

cdr3_nt: TGTGCCAGCAGCCTAGATAAGAACACTGAAGCTTTCTTT
cdr3_aa: CASSLDKNTEAFF
v_call: TRBV27
j_call: TRBJ1-1
d_call: NA
clone_size: many

cdr3_nt: TGTGCCAGCTCACCACGAGTCGAGCGGGGGGTCTACGAGCAGTACTTC
cdr3_aa: CASSPRVERGVYEQYF
v_call: TRBV18
j_call: TRBJ2-7
d_call: TRBD2
clone_size: NA

cdr3_nt: TGTGCCAGCTCACCCCCGGGGGGGCATGCCAAAAACATTCAGTACTTC
cdr3_aa: CASSPPGGHAKNIQYF
v_call: TRBV18
j_call: TRBJ2-4
d_call: TRBD2
clone_size: many

cdr3_nt: TGTGCCATCAATGCCCGCCGGGACAGAACAGATACGCAGTATTTT
cdr3_aa: CAINARRDRTDTQYF
v_call: TRBV10-3
j_call: TRBJ2-3
d_call: TRBD1
clone_size: NA

cdr3_nt: TGTGCCAGCAGCCGGGGACCGGCGTCGCCAGATACGCAGTATTTT
cdr3_aa: CASSRGPASPDTQYF
v_call: TRBV7-8
j_call: TRBJ2-3
d_call: NA
clone_size: few